This paragraph reports one T cell receptor beta chain. Trimming left V 2 bases short and J 4 bases short, with 12 bases between. Germline CDR1 and CDR2: MNHEY and SMNVEV (reference sequence). The CDR3 covers 15 residues. This sample was included in a study of blood T cell repertoires in COVID-19. Study at large: Samples representing acute and convalescent COVID-19 were sourced from the United States, Italy and Spain. PBMCs, B-cell-depleted T cells, or T cells provided the cDNA or gDNA that made up the material.

As handled by the study authors: Estimation of nucleated cell counts was performed using reference gene primer amplification. Clones were sequenced by immunoSEQ multiplex PCR, and TCRdb holds only the in-frame ones, with some missing. That table is the source of V, J and clone size, and D and trimming were worked out from the DNA. The sample has 50,000 to 75,000 clones, roughly 80% seen once; the top ten hold about a fifth. The chain is built from TRBV27 and TRBJ1-3, with D possibly matching TRBD1 (5 bases). This TCR derives from an elderly man with active or convalescent COVID-19. The sample consisted of peripheral blood. The CDR3 region is CASSLVPGRGNTIYF. The DNA of the CDR3 is TGTGCCAGCAGTTTAGTGCCAGGGCGGGGAAACACCATATATTTT.